Listed below are T cell receptor beta chains from one sample, sequenced in a study of long-term antiretroviral therapy in people with HIV. Some clones are missing from TCRdb's copy, which holds only in-frame ones; the method was immunoSEQ multiplex PCR. In the table there are over 14,000 clones, around 80% of which are singletons. Sample: unsorted PBMCs, taken 1.3 years before starting antiretroviral therapy. Source of these receptors: a man aged 35 to 55 with HIV. Each CDR3 is given with its conserved first and last residue. Each record gives: clone size, J gene, D gene, V gene, CDR3 protein, CDR3 DNA. D genes are given only for firm matches. Clone size is not always given. Where it is, it says once, few, many or a class for expanded clones.

.	TRBJ1-6	.	TRBV18	CASSPRTLGTSSYNSPLHF	TGTGCCAGCTCACCGAGGACCCTCGGAACTTCCTCCTATAATTCACCCCTCCACTTT
few	TRBJ2-2	.	TRBV11-2	CASSTGTGYTGELFF	TGTGCCAGCAGCACCGGGACGGGTTACACCGGGGAGCTGTTTTTT
.	TRBJ1-2	.	TRBV19	CASSIVPGDGYTF	TGTGCCAGTAGTATAGTACCAGGGGATGGCTACACCTTC
.	TRBJ1-3	.	TRBV10-3	CAISDIQGFSGNTIYF	TGTGCCATCAGTGATATTCAGGGCTTCTCTGGAAACACCATATATTTT
.	TRBJ2-2	TRBD2	TRBV30	CAWSRRGFGGELFF	TGTGCCTGGAGTAGGCGGGGGTTCGGCGGGGAGCTGTTTTTT
.	TRBJ2-1	.	TRBV6-5	CASSSPRGSNEQFF	TGTGCCAGCAGTTCCCCGAGGGGAAGTAATGAGCAGTTCTTC
few	TRBJ2-5	TRBD2	TRBV4-2	CASSQAPGLATQYF	TGTGCCAGCAGCCAAGCTCCGGGACTAGCGACCCAGTACTTC
.	TRBJ1-6	TRBD1	TRBV9	CASSDGTGYNSPLHF	TGTGCCAGCAGCGATGGGACAGGGTATAATTCACCCCTCCACTTT
.	TRBJ2-2	.	TRBV6-6	CASSYQGNTGELFF	TGTGCCAGCAGTTACCAAGGGAACACCGGGGAGCTGTTTTTT
few	TRBJ1-2	TRBD1	TRBV6-1	CASRGQGNSGYTF	TGTGCCAGCCGGGGACAGGGAAATTCCGGCTACACCTTC
few	TRBJ2-5	TRBD2	TRBV5-1	CASSPGTSGFQETQYF	TGCGCCAGCAGCCCGGGGACTAGCGGGTTCCAAGAGACCCAGTACTTC
.	TRBJ1-1	.	TRBV4-2	CASSQEFPNTEAFF	TGTGCCAGCAGCCAAGAGTTTCCGAACACTGAAGCTTTCTTT
.	TRBJ2-6	TRBD1	TRBV18	CASSPVGTGGSGANVLTF	TGTGCCAGCTCACCGGTCGGGACAGGGGGCTCTGGGGCCAACGTCCTGACTTTC
.	TRBJ1-1	.	TRBV11-1	CASSLGQVRGAEAFF	TGTGCCAGCAGCTTAGGGCAGGTCCGGGGGGCTGAAGCTTTCTTT
.	TRBJ1-2	.	TRBV28	CAIQGIAYGYTF	TGTGCCATCCAGGGGATTGCCTATGGCTACACCTTC
.	TRBJ1-6	TRBD1	TRBV7-9	CASSQQSGTGSSPLHF	TGTGCCAGCAGCCAGCAATCGGGGACAGGGAGTTCACCCCTCCACTTT